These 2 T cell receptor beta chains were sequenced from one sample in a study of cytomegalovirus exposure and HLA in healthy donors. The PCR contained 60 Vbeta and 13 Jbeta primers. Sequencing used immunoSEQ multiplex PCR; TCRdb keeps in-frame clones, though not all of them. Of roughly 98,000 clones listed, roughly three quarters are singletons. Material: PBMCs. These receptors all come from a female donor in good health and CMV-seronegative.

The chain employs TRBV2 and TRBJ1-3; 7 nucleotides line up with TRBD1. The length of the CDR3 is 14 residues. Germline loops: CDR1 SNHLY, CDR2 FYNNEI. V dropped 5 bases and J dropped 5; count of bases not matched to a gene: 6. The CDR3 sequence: CASSTDRERNTIYF. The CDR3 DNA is TGTGCCAGCAGTACCGACAGGGAAAGAAACACCATATATTTT.

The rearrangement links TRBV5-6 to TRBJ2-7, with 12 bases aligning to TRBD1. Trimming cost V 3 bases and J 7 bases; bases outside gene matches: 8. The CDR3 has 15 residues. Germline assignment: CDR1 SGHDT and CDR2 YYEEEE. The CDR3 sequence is CASSSPGQGAREQYF. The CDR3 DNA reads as TGTGCCAGCAGCTCGCCGGGACAGGGGGCGCGAGAGCAGTACTTC.